Listed here are 2 T cell receptor beta chains from one sample, sequenced in a study of T cell changes during pregnancy in multiple sclerosis. Sequencing was performed with immunoSEQ multiplex PCR; in TCRdb, only in-frame clones are kept and a portion is missing. The sample holds some 25,000 clones, approximately 86% seen once. Sequencing used CD4+ T cells from peripheral blood mononuclear cells, obtained in the second trimester of pregnancy. These receptors were taken from a female donor in good health, enrolled as a control in a pregnancy study.

V gene TRBV19 combines with J gene TRBJ1-5; possibly TRBD1 for D (5 bases). V was cut by 8 bases and J by 1 base, with 15 bases left in between. Per germline, CDR1 LNHDA and CDR2 SQIVND (reference sequence). The CDR3 contains 15 residues. CDR3 sequence reads: CASGLRQSSNQPQHF. The CDR3 DNA reads TGTGCCAGTGGTTTAAGACAGAGCAGCAATCAGCCCCAGCATTTT.

The chain has TRBV6-1 and TRBJ1-2; 12 nucleotides match TRBD1. Germline CDR1 is MNHNS and CDR2 is SASEGT. The V segment lost 7 bases and the J segment 4 bases; nucleotides outside the gene matches: 7. The CDR3 sequence is 15 residues long. DNA for the CDR3: TGTGCCAGCACCCTGGGACAGGGGGCGATCTATGGCTACACCTTC. Protein product: CASTLGQGAIYGYTF.